These T cell receptor beta chains were read from a single sample in a study of blood T cell repertoires in COVID-19. Only in-frame clones appear in the TCRdb table, and some are missing; sequencing was by immunoSEQ multiplex PCR. Of a few hundred thousand clones listed, 70% to 90% are singletons. The sequenced sample was peripheral blood. The receptors were sampled from a young man with active or convalescent COVID-19. The CDR3 runs from the conserved cysteine through the conserved F or W. The order of the fields is J gene, V gene, clone size, D gene, CDR3 DNA, CDR3 protein. D genes are given only for firm matches. Some rows mark clone size as missing; the rest say once, few, many or name a class of expanded clone.

TRBJ2-5	TRBV19	-	TRBD1	TGTGCCAGTAGTTCAGGGGGCTCAGAGACCCAGTACTTC	CASSSGGSETQYF
TRBJ1-4	TRBV27	-	TRBD1	TGTGCCAGCATGCTAGTCTTAGGGGGCATTGAAAAACTGTTTTTT	CASMLVLGGIEKLFF
TRBJ2-7	TRBV19	-	-	TGTGCCAGCGCCCCGGACGGGACCTACGAGCAGTACTTC	CASAPDGTYEQYF
TRBJ2-1	TRBV24-1	-	TRBD2	TGTGCCACCAGTGATTCTAGCGGGAGTGGGAATGAGCAGTTCTTC	CATSDSSGSGNEQFF
TRBJ2-3	TRBV19	-	TRBD1	TGTGCCAGTAGGCCCCGGGACAGTAGAGGTACGCAGTATTTT	CASRPRDSRGTQYF
TRBJ2-3	TRBV4-3	-	TRBD1	TGCGCCAGCAGCCTTGGACCGACAGGGGGCACAGATACGCAGTATTTT	CASSLGPTGGTDTQYF
TRBJ2-1	TRBV28	-	TRBD2	TGTGCCACCGAAGCGGGGCAAACCTACAATGAGCAGTTCTTC	CATEAGQTYNEQFF
TRBJ1-6	TRBV9	-	TRBD1	TGTGCCAGCAGCGGGACAGGGTTGAATAATTCACCCCTCCACTTT	CASSGTGLNNSPLHF
TRBJ1-1	TRBV7-6	-	TRBD1	TGTGCCAGCAGCTTTTCGACAGGGTACACTGAAGCTTTCTTT	CASSFSTGYTEAFF
TRBJ1-1	TRBV5-1	-	-	TGCGCCAGCAGCTTGGCTCAGGTAGGCACTGAAGCTTTCTTT	CASSLAQVGTEAFF
TRBJ2-1	TRBV10-2	-	TRBD2	TGCGCCAGCAAGACTAGCGGGGGCATCTACAATGAGCAGTTCTTC	CASKTSGGIYNEQFF
TRBJ1-6	TRBV4-1	-	-	TGCGCCAGCAGCCAAGACCGGGAGTCACCCCTCCACTTT	CASSQDRESPLHF
TRBJ2-1	TRBV28	-	TRBD2	TGTGCCAGCAGTTTAGTGGCTAGCGGGAGGATCAACAATGAGCAGTTCTTC	CASSLVASGRINNEQFF
TRBJ1-6	TRBV19	few	TRBD1	TGTGCCAGTAGGACTTTGGGACAGGGTCATTCACCCCTCCACTTT	CASRTLGQGHSPLHF
TRBJ2-4	TRBV19	few	-	TGTGCCAGTAGTATAGGGAGGGTTGTCAAAAACATTCAGTACTTC	CASSIGRVVKNIQYF
TRBJ1-1	TRBV11-2	-	-	TGTGCCAGCAGCCCCTCGGTCGGGGAGAACACTGAAGCTTTCTTT	CASSPSVGENTEAFF
TRBJ1-1	TRBV27	-	-	TGTGCCAGCAGTTTATTACAGGGGAACACTGAAGCTTTCTTT	CASSLLQGNTEAFF
TRBJ2-7	TRBV5-1	-	TRBD1	TGCGCCAGCAGTTCCTCCTCCGGGACAGGGGGCTACGAGCAGTACTTC	CASSSSSGTGGYEQYF
TRBJ1-2	TRBV6-2/TRBV6-3	-	-	TGTGCCAGCAGTTACGACTCCCGGTGGGGCACTGGCTACACCTTC	CASSYDSRWGTGYTF
TRBJ2-2	TRBV7-2	-	-	TGTGCCAGCAGTATTAGTCCCGGGGGGCAGGCGAACACCGGGGAGCTGTTTTTT	CASSISPGGQANTGELFF
TRBJ2-2	TRBV27	-	-	TGTGCCAGCAGTTTAGGGACTAACACCGGGGAGCTGTTTTTT	CASSLGTNTGELFF
TRBJ1-1	TRBV9	-	-	TGTGCCAGCAGCGTAGAGCGGGAAACTGAAGCTTTCTTT	CASSVERETEAFF
TRBJ1-5	TRBV7-2	-	TRBD1	TGTGCCAGCAGCCCTGGCCTGGGAGAGGGGGCAGGGCAGCCCCAGCATTTT	CASSPGLGEGAGQPQHF
TRBJ2-1	TRBV3-1/TRBV3-2	once	TRBD2	TGTGCCAGCAGCCAAGAAGTCCTAGCGGGAGTTAATGAGCAGTTCTTC	CASSQEVLAGVNEQFF
TRBJ2-2	TRBV7-2	-	TRBD1	TGTGCCAGCAGCCTAAACAGGGGTAACACCGGGGAGCTGTTTTTT	CASSLNRGNTGELFF
TRBJ2-5	TRBV21-1	-	-	TGTGCCAGCAACATCCAAAACGAGAGCGGGAGGGTACAAGAGACCCAGTACTTC	CASNIQNESGRVQETQYF
TRBJ2-3	TRBV4-2	-	TRBD2	TGTGCCAGCAGCCAAGACGTGCTAGCGGGAGCTGCAGATACGCAGTATTTT	CASSQDVLAGAADTQYF
TRBJ1-4	TRBV6-6	-	-	TGTGCCAGCAGGCAGACAGCCGGGGGGGAAAAACTGTTTTTT	CASRQTAGGEKLFF
TRBJ1-6	TRBV28	-	-	TGTGCCAGCATCCCGACAGGCCTCGCGAATTCACCCCTCCACTTT	CASIPTGLANSPLHF
TRBJ1-3	TRBV2	-	-	TGTGCCAGCAGTGAGGAGGCAGTAGGTGGAAACACCATATATTTT	CASSEEAVGGNTIYF
TRBJ1-4	TRBV30	-	TRBD1	TGTGCCTGGGCGACAGGGCCTGAAAAACTGTTTTTT	CAWATGPEKLFF
TRBJ2-7	TRBV28	-	TRBD1	TGTGCCAGCAGTTGGGACAGGGGCTTTACTGGCTCCTACGAGCAGTACTTC	CASSWDRGFTGSYEQYF
TRBJ2-1	TRBV4-3	-	TRBD1	TGCGCCAACGATCCGACAGGGATGAATGAGCAGTTCTTC	CANDPTGMNEQFF
TRBJ1-1	TRBV7-9	-	-	TGTGCCAGCAGCTCGCAGGGCGCTGAAGCTTTCTTT	CASSSQGAEAFF
TRBJ1-5	TRBV19	-	-	TGTGCCAGTAGTAGTGGACAGTTTAGCAATCAGCCCCAGCATTTT	CASSSGQFSNQPQHF
TRBJ2-3	TRBV6-2/TRBV6-3	-	-	TGTGCCAGCAGTCGGGACTCAACAGATACGCAGTATTTT	CASSRDSTDTQYF
TRBJ1-5	TRBV19	-	TRBD1	TGTGCCAGTCACCTCCGGGACAGGGGGTATCAGCCCCAGCATTTT	CASHLRDRGYQPQHF
TRBJ2-7	TRBV28	-	-	TGTGCCAGCAGTTTAATCGCTGCGGTGGGCTACGAGCAGTACTTC	CASSLIAAVGYEQYF
TRBJ2-7	TRBV7-2	-	-	TGTGCCAGCAGCTTCGAGCGCCTAAGCTCCTACGAGCAGTACTTC	CASSFERLSSYEQYF
TRBJ2-5	TRBV2	once	TRBD2	TGTGCCAGCAGTGAAGCGCTTGGGGGGGAAGAGACCCAGTACTTC	CASSEALGGEETQYF
TRBJ2-3	TRBV18	-	-	TGTGCCAGCTCTCCCGCAGGGTGGGATACAGATACGCAGTATTTT	CASSPAGWDTDTQYF
TRBJ1-4	TRBV6-6	-	-	TGTGCCAGCAGTTATCCCCCGCAGGCATCTAATGAAAAACTGTTTTTT	CASSYPPQASNEKLFF
TRBJ1-2	TRBV5-4	-	-	TGTGCCAGCAGCCCTAGGGGCGTCCGGGGCTACACCTTC	CASSPRGVRGYTF
TRBJ2-5	TRBV27	-	TRBD2	TGTGCCAGCAGTTCCCGGACTAGCGGGGAAGAGACCCAGTACTTC	CASSSRTSGEETQYF
TRBJ1-4	TRBV19	-	-	TGTGCCAGTAGTATCGAACAGACGCGGGCTAATGAAAAACTGTTTTTT	CASSIEQTRANEKLFF
TRBJ1-1	TRBV11-3	-	-	TGTGCCAGCAGCCAAGGACAGGAAGCTTTCTTT	CASSQGQEAFF
TRBJ1-1	TRBV5-1	-	-	TGCGCCAGCAGCGCAACAGCGGGGACGGACATGAACACTGAAGCTTTCTTT	CASSATAGTDMNTEAFF
TRBJ1-1	TRBV19	-	TRBD1	TGTGCCAGTAGACTCAGGGGGCGCGGGACCAACCTGAACACTGAAGCTTTCTTT	CASRLRGRGTNLNTEAFF
TRBJ2-1	TRBV7-2	-	TRBD1	TGTGCCAGCAGCCCGACAGGGTTGGTCAATGAGCAGTTCTTC	CASSPTGLVNEQFF
TRBJ1-5	TRBV27	-	TRBD1	TGTGCCAGCAGTGGACGGACAGGGGTGCAGCCCCAGCATTTT	CASSGRTGVQPQHF
TRBJ2-7	TRBV3-1/TRBV3-2	few	-	TGTGCCAGCAGCCAAGATTGGAGCTCCTACGAGCAGTACTTC	CASSQDWSSYEQYF